The 2 T cell receptor beta chains listed next were all sequenced from one sample in a study of T cells after yellow fever vaccination. TCRdb re-called the 5' RACE reads with MiXCR, one entry per CDR3 protein. The sample lists about 350,000 distinct CDR3 sequences; around a tenth were seen once. Sequencing was performed on PBMCs, taken on the day of the first yellow fever vaccination. The receptors originated from a man between 18 and 35 years old who received the YFV17D yellow fever vaccine.

This clonotype was recorded a few times. The gene calls are TRBV12-3 or TRBV12-4 and TRBJ1-5; tentatively, D is TRBD1 (6 bases). This CDR3 is built from 15 residues. With 1 base removed from V and 7 bases from J, the gap between germline ends came to 14 bases. The CDR3 DNA reads as TGTGCCAGCAGTTTAGAGGCCAGGGGTGGACAGCCCCAGCATTTT. Amino acids: CASSLEARGGQPQHF.

The V gene is TRBV7-2, the J gene TRBJ2-7; 9 nucleotides match TRBD1. The CDR3 spans 15 residues. The V gene end was trimmed by 2 bases and the J gene end by 6 bases; junction bases not matched to a gene: 8. Germline CDR1 and CDR2: SGHTA and FQGNSA. As DNA, the CDR3 is TGTGCCAGCAGCTTATTTGGGACAGGGTTGGGCGAGCAGTACTTC. Protein product: CASSLFGTGLGEQYF.